This TCR beta chain was sequenced in a study of T cells in pancreatic ductal adenocarcinoma. This clone came up a few times. Using immunoSEQ multiplex PCR, the repertoire was profiled, and TCRdb retains in-frame clones only, with some absent. The table has roughly 10,000 clones, under 70% seen once. V shed 3 bases and J shed 1 base, with 13 bases lying between them. Germline CDR1 reads MDHEN; CDR2 reads SYDVKM. The CDR3 covers 15 residues. Surgery without prior neoadjuvant therapy was the treatment of the selected pancreatic ductal adenocarcinoma patients. Input material: pancreatic tumor tissue. This chain joins TRBV28 and TRBJ2-7; D gene unclear. This sequence was found in a human donor with pancreatic ductal adenocarcinoma. CDR3 in amino acids: CASSFPRLESYEQYF. The CDR3 DNA reads TGTGCCAGCAGTTTTCCGAGACTGGAATCCTACGAGCAGTACTTC.